One and the same sample provided the 14 T cell receptor beta chains below, sequenced in a study of radiotherapy plus CTLA-4 blockade in lung cancer (dated by TCRdb to between 2017 and 2018). Receptors were amplified or captured by the immunoSEQ multiplex PCR assay. TCRdb's version of the immuneACCESS table is confined to in-frame rearrangements and falls short of the full clone set. An unresolved V gene accounts for under half of the shortfall where checked; the remainder is of unknown origin. Recorded for this sample are roughly 78,000 clones; 78% of them occurred a single time. Around 7.1% of the sample belongs to the ten largest clones. Sequenced here: peripheral blood, sampled from a patient treated with radiotherapy plus ipilimumab. These receptors came from a human donor with non-small cell lung cancer who had a complete response to radiotherapy plus ipilimumab.

The chain joins TRBV30 to TRBJ1-2; 7 nucleotides agree with TRBD1. This CDR3 region has 12 residues. Trimming took 3 bases from V and 5 from J; bases not matched to a gene: 3. Germline-derived CDR1 and CDR2 are GTSNPN and SVGIG (reference sequence). The CDR3 reads CAWRSGGYGYTF. The CDR3 coding sequence is TGTGCCTGGAGATCAGGGGGATATGGCTACACCTTC.

This clone was observed a few times. The rearrangement joins TRBV4-3 to TRBJ1-2, with 9 bases fitting TRBD1. CDR3 length equals 16 residues. The germline gives CDR1 LGHNA, CDR2 YSLEER. V shed 0 bases and J 8 bases; nucleotides not matched to a gene: 10. The CDR3 sequence is CASSQELGTGLAGYTF. CDR3 nucleotides: TGCGCCAGCAGCCAAGAACTAGGGACAGGGTTAGCAGGCTACACCTTC.

This clone was found a few times. V and J are TRBV11-2 and TRBJ1-1; perhaps TRBD1 as D (5 bases). The germline V gene encodes CDR1 SGHAT and CDR2 FQNNGV. The CDR3 runs 16 residues. Trimming cost V 5 bases and J 3 bases, with 19 bases left between them. This CDR3 reads CASSPMIPGGYTEAFF. Here the CDR3 DNA reads TGTGCCAGCAGCCCAATGATTCCGGGGGGGTACACTGAAGCTTTCTTT. Drawing the rest from reference TRBV11-2 and TRBJ1-1, the complete variable domain is EAGVAQSPRYKIIEKRQSVAFWCNPISGHATLYWYQQILGQGPKLLIQFQNNGVVDDSQLPKDRFSAERLKGVDSTLKIQPAKLEDSAVYLCASSPMIPGGYTEAFFGQGTRLTVV.

V is TRBV7-9 and J is TRBJ2-5; 9 bases fit TRBD2. The CDR3 runs 14 residues. V was pared by 7 bases and J by 5 bases, with 8 bases of the junction left unmatched. CDR1 SEHNR and CDR2 FQNEAQ come from the germline V gene (reference sequence). The CDR3 bases are TGTGCCAGCACCATAGCGGGAGTGGGGGAGACCCAGTACTTC. Translation gives CASTIAGVGETQYF.

The rearrangement uses TRBV30 and TRBJ2-7; 9 bases line up with TRBD1. With V trimmed by 1 base and J by 5 bases, 6 bases remained unmatched. Per the germline V gene, CDR1 is GTSNPN and CDR2 is SVGIG (reference sequence). The CDR3 length is 14 residues. The CDR3 loop reads CAWSGGQGHDEQYF. The CDR3 DNA follows: TGTGCCTGGAGTGGAGGACAGGGGCACGACGAGCAGTACTTC.

V and J are TRBV7-9 and TRBJ2-7; D ambiguous. The CDR3 has 12 residues. CDR1 is SEHNR, CDR2 FQNEAQ, per germline (reference sequence). Deletions cut 1 base from V and 7 bases from J, with 8 bases between. The CDR3 sequence: CASSLGGREQYF. DNA of the CDR3: TGTGCCAGCAGCTTAGGGGGAAGAGAGCAGTACTTC. The variable domain in full, completed from reference TRBV7-9 and TRBJ2-7, reads DTGVSQNPRHKITKRGQNVTFRCDPISEHNRLYWYRQTLGQGPEFLTYFQNEAQLEKSRLLSDRFSAERPKGSFSTLEIQRTEQGDSAMYLCASSLGGREQYFGPGTRLTVT.

The chain is built from TRBV7-8 and TRBJ1-1; 8 bases map to TRBD1. The ends lost 2 bases at V and 4 bases at J; junction bases unmatched: 0. Germline V gene lookup returns CDR1 SGHVS and CDR2 FQNEAQ. The CDR3 spans 13 residues. CDR3: CASSLTGGTEAFF. The CDR3 coding sequence is TGTGCCAGCAGCTTAACAGGGGGCACTGAAGCTTTCTTT. Full variable domain (remainder filled in from reference TRBV7-8 and TRBJ1-1): GAGVSQSPRYKVAKRGQDVALRCDPISGHVSLFWYQQALGQGPEFLTYFQNEAQLDKSGLPSDRFFAERPEGSVSTLKIQRTQQEDSAVYLCASSLTGGTEAFFGQGTRLTVV.

Only one count was recorded for this clone. V is TRBV4-1 and J is TRBJ2-7; D call uncertain. Germline assignment: CDR1 MGHRA and CDR2 YSYEKL. This CDR3 is built from 13 residues. V was pared by 1 base and J by 3 bases, with 7 bases between. CDR3 sequence reads: CASSQGGSYEQYF. CDR3 DNA: TGCGCCAGCAGCCAAGGTGGCAGCTACGAGCAGTACTTC.

This clone was picked up one time. This chain joins TRBV6-6 and TRBJ1-2; D possibly corresponds to TRBD1 (6 bases). With 0 bases removed from V and 2 bases from J, the gap between germline ends came to 10 bases. Germline CDR1 is MNHNY and CDR2 is SVGAGI (reference sequence). The CDR3 is made up of 15 amino acids. For the CDR3, the DNA is TGTGCCAGCAGTTACTCGGACAGCCGCAACTATGGCTACACCTTC. Its translation: CASSYSDSRNYGYTF.

This clone was counted a few times. The V gene is TRBV6-5, the J gene TRBJ2-7, with 7 positions matching TRBD1. Germline trimming cut 5 bases from V and 1 base from J; bases unmatched to any gene: 8. CDR3 length: 15 amino acids. Per the germline V gene, CDR1 is MNHEY and CDR2 is SVGAGI. The CDR3 loop reads CASSKYPGQSYEQYV. The CDR3 DNA follows: TGTGCCAGCAGTAAATACCCGGGACAGTCCTACGAGCAGTACGTC.

The DNA for the CDR3 is TGCGCCAGCAGCTTGGCCGAGGGCAAAGGATATGGCTACACCTTC. Encoded protein: CASSLAEGKGYGYTF. V and J are TRBV5-1 and TRBJ1-2; D is undetermined. This CDR3 contains 15 residues. Trimming took off 0 bases at V and 5 bases at J, with 14 bases between the two ends. Germline V gene lookup returns CDR1 SGHRS and CDR2 YFSETQ.

V and J are TRBV7-8 and TRBJ2-5, with D uncertain. The V and J ends lost 5 bases and 5 bases respectively, with 12 bases between them. The CDR3 has 13 amino acids. Germline V gene sequence: CDR1 SGHVS, CDR2 FQNEAQ. CDR3 nucleotide sequence: TGTGCCAGCAGCCCACCCCCGTCCGAGACCCAGTACTTC. Translating gives CASSPPPSETQYF.

V usage is TRBV7-2 and J usage is TRBJ2-7; 8 bases are a match to TRBD2. This CDR3 is 17 amino acids long. V gave up 1 base and J gave up 2 bases; unmatched junction bases: 10. The germline V gene has CDR1 SGHTA and CDR2 FQGNSA. The DNA of the CDR3 is TGTGCCAGCAGCTTAGTGAGAGGGACTAGGATCCCCTACGAGCAGTACTTC. Translating gives CASSLVRGTRIPYEQYF.

In its sample, this clone was seen many times. The chain has TRBV19 and TRBJ2-2; the match to TRBD2 covers 10 bases. The CDR3 contains 14 residues. Trimming removed 5 bases from V and 4 bases from J; junction bases left unmatched: 1. In germline, CDR1 is LNHDA, CDR2 SQIVND (reference sequence). As DNA, the CDR3 is TGTGCCAGTAGTCTAGCGGGAGTCACCGGGGAGCTGTTTTTT. This translates into CASSLAGVTGELFF.